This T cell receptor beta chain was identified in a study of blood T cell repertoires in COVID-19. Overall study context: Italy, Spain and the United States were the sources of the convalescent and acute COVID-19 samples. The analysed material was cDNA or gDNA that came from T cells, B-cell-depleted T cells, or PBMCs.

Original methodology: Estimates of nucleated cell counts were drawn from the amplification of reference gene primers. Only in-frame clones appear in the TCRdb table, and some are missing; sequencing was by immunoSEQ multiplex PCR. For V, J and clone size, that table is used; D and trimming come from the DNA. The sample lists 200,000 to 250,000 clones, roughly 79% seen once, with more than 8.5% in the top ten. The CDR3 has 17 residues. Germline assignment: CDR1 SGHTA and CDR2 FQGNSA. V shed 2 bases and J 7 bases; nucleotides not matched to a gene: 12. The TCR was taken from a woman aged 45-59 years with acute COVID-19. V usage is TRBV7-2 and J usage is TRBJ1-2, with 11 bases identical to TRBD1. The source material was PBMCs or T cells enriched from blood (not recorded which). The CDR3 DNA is TGTGCCAGCAGCTTATATGGGACAGGGGGTGCCTTGGGTGGCTACACCTTC. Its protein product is CASSLYGTGGALGGYTF.